The entry that follows covers one T cell receptor (beta chain) sequence. Sequencing was performed with immunoSEQ multiplex PCR; in TCRdb, only in-frame clones are kept and a portion is missing. The table records some 120,000 clones, 70% to 90% of them present only once. The data were obtained in a study of cytomegalovirus exposure and HLA in healthy donors. On the study more broadly: Later analysis reported that the roughly 120 validation repertoires shared the platform of the approximately 670 first-cohort repertoires.

Germline CDR1 is SGDLS and CDR2 is YYNGEE. The length of the CDR3 is 17 residues. With 3 bases clipped from V and 3 bases from J, the junction kept 14 bases outside the gene matches. From the roughly 110-subject validation cohort, which was separate from the roughly 610-subject first cohort, the donors were drawn. The sequenced sample consisted of PBMCs. This receptor was obtained from a young woman in good health and CMV-seronegative. The V call is TRBV9, the J call TRBJ1-1; 7 bases map to TRBD1. CDR3 loop: CASSGQPGQPAYTEAFF. CDR3 in DNA: TGTGCCAGCAGCGGACAACCGGGACAGCCGGCGTACACTGAAGCTTTCTTT.